This T cell receptor (beta chain) was identified in a study of blood T cell repertoires in COVID-19. The table came from immunoSEQ multiplex PCR; TCRdb's copy has only in-frame clones and leaves some out. Here the sample spans around 90,000 clones, almost 90% being singletons. This receptor was taken from a man aged 45-65 years with COVID-19, enrolled during active disease. Input material: peripheral blood.

Here the CDR3 reads CASSSLPGQGAGGYTF. The CDR3 DNA sequence: TGTGCCAGCAGCTCTCTCCCCGGACAGGGGGCAGGTGGCTACACCTTC. V and J are TRBV11-2 and TRBJ1-2; 11 nucleotides agree with TRBD1. Germline CDR1 and CDR2: SGHAT and FQNNGV. Germline trimming cut 4 bases from V and 7 bases from J; bases unmatched to any gene: 11. The CDR3 length is 16 residues.